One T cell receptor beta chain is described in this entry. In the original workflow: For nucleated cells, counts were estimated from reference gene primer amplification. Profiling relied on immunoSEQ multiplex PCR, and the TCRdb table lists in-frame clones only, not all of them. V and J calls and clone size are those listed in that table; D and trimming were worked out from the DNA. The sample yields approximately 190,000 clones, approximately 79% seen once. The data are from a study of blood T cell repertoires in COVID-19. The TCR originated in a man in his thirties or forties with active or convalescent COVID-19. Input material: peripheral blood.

The CDR3, as DNA: TGCAGCGCCCAGGGGGCTAATGAAAAACTGTTTTTT. This gives the protein CSAQGANEKLFF. The V gene is TRBV29-1, the J gene TRBJ1-4; TRBD1 agrees at 7 bases. The CDR3 covers 12 residues. Germline-derived CDR1 and CDR2 are SQVTM and ANQGSEA. After removal of 7 bases from V and 3 bases from J, the junction contained 2 bases not matched to a gene.